The 11 T cell receptor beta chains below were found in one sample sequenced in a study of T cells in Graves' hyperthyroidism and ophthalmopathy. TCR beta CDR3 regions were amplified from RNA. HTBI primers were employed in a first-round RT-PCR of the TCR CDR3. TCRdb itself ran the multiplex PCR reads through MiXCR, one entry per CDR3 protein. The repertoire consists of about 640,000 distinct CDR3 sequences, with roughly 14% occurring once and the leading ten covering roughly an eighth. Specimen: blood. The receptors were gathered from a woman between 45 and 65 years old with Graves' ophthalmopathy.

As to this clonotype: A read error is possible here, since a much larger clone lies one base away. The chain links TRBV12-3 or TRBV12-4 to TRBJ2-1, with 7 bases matching TRBD1. This CDR3 spans 17 amino acids. This CDR3 reads CASSSSAPGQSYSEQFF. In nucleotides, the CDR3 is TGTGCCAGCAGTTCCTCCGCACCGGGACAGAGTTACAGTGAGCAGTTCTTC.

In its sample, this clonotype was seen many times. V usage is TRBV20-1 and J usage is TRBJ2-7; TRBD2 aligns across 9 bases. V gave up 5 bases and J gave up 4 bases; unmatched junction bases: 6. Germline V gene sequence: CDR1 DFQATT, CDR2 SNEGSKA (reference sequence). CDR3 length: 13 residues. The CDR3 bases are TGCAGTGCTGGCGGGAGGGAGGTTTACGAGCAGTACTTC. Its translation is CSAGGREVYEQYF.

Ten or more counts support this clonotype. The rearrangement joins TRBV7-2 to TRBJ1-1, with a tentative D call TRBD1 (5 bases). The CDR3 loop spans 13 amino acids. Germline CDR1 reads SGHTA; CDR2 reads FQGNSA. Trimming shortened V by 2 bases and J by 7 bases, and 11 bases separated the two germline ends. In DNA form, the CDR3 reads TGTGCCAGCAGCTTACAGGGTATCGGTGAAGCTTTCTTT. This encodes CASSLQGIGEAFF. The full variable domain, its missing parts supplied by reference TRBV7-2 and TRBJ1-1, is GAGVSQSPSNKVTEKGKDVELRCDPISGHTALYWYRQSLGQGLEFLIYFQGNSAPDKSGLPSDRFSAERTGGSVSTLTIQRTQQEDSAVYLCASSLQGIGEAFFGQGTRLTVV.

This clonotype was found a few times. V usage is TRBV30 and J usage is TRBJ2-7, with D perhaps given as TRBD1 or TRBD2 (5 bases each). The CDR3 loop spans 14 amino acids. Germline V gene data show CDR1 as GTSNPN and CDR2 as SVGIG (reference sequence). V was pared by 0 bases and J by 3 bases, with 12 bases between. Written as DNA, the CDR3 is TGTGCCTGGAGTGTACTCGGGACGGACTACGAGCAGTACTTC. Its protein product is CAWSVLGTDYEQYF. The full variable domain, with the rest looked up from reference TRBV30 and TRBJ2-7, is SQTIHQWPATLVQPVGSPLSLECTVEGTSNPNLYWYRQAAGRGLQLLFYSVGIGQISSEVPQNLSASRPQDRQFILSSKKLLLSDSGFYLCAWSVLGTDYEQYFGPGTRLTVT.

This clonotype was detected many times. This chain links TRBV24-1 with TRBJ2-1; D not certain. The CDR3 is made up of 16 amino acids. Germline CDR1 and CDR2: KGHDR and SFDVKD. The germline V and J ends were trimmed by 5 bases and 6 bases, with 19 bases remaining between them. CDR3 bases: TGTGCCACCAGTGTCCACGGTCCGCGAGAGGCCAATGAGCAGTTCTTC. Residues: CATSVHGPREANEQFF.

This clonotype was detected many times. The chain recombines TRBV20-1 with TRBJ2-3; D is unresolved. This CDR3 has 12 amino acids. The germline CDR1 and CDR2 sequences are DFQATT and SNEGSKA (reference sequence). V was trimmed by 6 bases and J by 2 bases, leaving 9 bases between them. The CDR3 loop reads CSAAGPTDTQYF. DNA of the CDR3: TGCAGTGCAGCCGGTCCCACAGATACGCAGTATTTT.

This clonotype was found a few times. This chain connects TRBV19 to TRBJ1-1, with 8 nucleotides matching TRBD1. Trimming removed 4 bases from V and 1 base from J; junction bases left unmatched: 2. The CDR3 loop spans 14 amino acids. From germline, CDR1 is LNHDA and CDR2 SQIVND (reference sequence). Here the CDR3 DNA reads TGTGCCAGTAGTAAAGACAGGGGGAACACTGAAGCTTTCTTT. Translation: CASSKDRGNTEAFF.

Concerning this clonotype itself: Just one base apart from a much larger clone, this may be a read error. This chain links TRBV6-1 with TRBJ1-2; D not certain. Germline lookup yields CDR1 MNHNS and CDR2 SASEGT. The CDR3 contains 13 residues. Trimming left V 3 bases short and J 7 bases short, with 12 bases between. The DNA for the CDR3 is TGTGCCAGCAGTGACCGGGATGAGGTTGGCTACACCTTC. Translating gives CASSDRDEVGYTF.

V usage is TRBV24-1 and J usage is TRBJ1-5; D is unresolved. The V gene's germline CDR1 is KGHDR and CDR2 SFDVKD. CDR3 size: 13 residues. With 6 bases removed from V and 2 bases from J, the gap between germline ends came to 7 bases. Written as DNA, the CDR3 is TGTGCCACCAGTAATGACGGCAATCAGCCCCAGCATTTT. Protein sequence: CATSNDGNQPQHF.

Note on this clonotype: A much bigger clone sits one base away, suggesting this may be a read error. This chain joins TRBV20-1 and TRBJ1-5, with 8 bases aligning to TRBD1. Trimming at V came to 2 bases and at J to 0 bases, leaving 12 bases not matched to a gene. Germline CDR1 and CDR2: DFQATT and SNEGSKA (reference sequence). This CDR3 contains 18 residues. The CDR3 coding sequence is TGCAGTGCTAGACCCCAGGACAGGGAACTTTGTAGCAATCAGCCCCAGCATTTT. It encodes CSARPQDRELCSNQPQHF.

Ten or more counts support this clonotype. In DNA, the CDR3 is TGTGCCACCAGTGGTGGCGCGCCCTATGGCTACACCTTC. Its translation: CATSGGAPYGYTF. The rearrangement links TRBV24-1 to TRBJ1-2, with D uncertain. Germline loops: CDR1 KGHDR, CDR2 SFDVKD. The CDR3 is made up of 13 amino acids. V was trimmed by 5 bases and J by 4 bases, leaving 10 bases between them.